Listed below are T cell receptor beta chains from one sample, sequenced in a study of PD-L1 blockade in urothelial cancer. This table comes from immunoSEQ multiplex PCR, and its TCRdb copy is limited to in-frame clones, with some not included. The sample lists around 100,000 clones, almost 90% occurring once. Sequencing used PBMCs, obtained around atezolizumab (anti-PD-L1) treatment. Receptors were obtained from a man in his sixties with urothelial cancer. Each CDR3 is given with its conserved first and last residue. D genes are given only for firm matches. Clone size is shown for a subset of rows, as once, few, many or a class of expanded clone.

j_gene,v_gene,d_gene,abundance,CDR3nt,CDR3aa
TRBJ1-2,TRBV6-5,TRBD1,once,TGTGCCAGCAGTTACTCGGTACAGGGGGAAGGCTACACCTTC,CASSYSVQGEGYTF
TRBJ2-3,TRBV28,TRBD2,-,TGTGCCAGCGGTAGCGGGACCACCGGCGGCACAGATACGCAGTATTTT,CASGSGTTGGTDTQYF
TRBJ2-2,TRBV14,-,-,TGTGCCAGCAGCAGAGGATCGAACACCGGGGAGCTGTTTTTT,CASSRGSNTGELFF
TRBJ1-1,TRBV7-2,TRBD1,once,TGTGCCAGCAGGGTTTCAGGGGGCGCTGAAGCTTTCTTT,CASRVSGGAEAFF
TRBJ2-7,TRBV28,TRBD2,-,TGTGCCAGCAATGTAGCGGGAGGGCCGAATCGCGAGCAGTACTTC,CASNVAGGPNREQYF
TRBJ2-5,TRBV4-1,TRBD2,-,TGCGCCAGCAGCCAAGGGACTAGCGGGAGTTCCCAAGAGACCCAGTACTTC,CASSQGTSGSSQETQYF
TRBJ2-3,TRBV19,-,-,TGTGCCACCATACTTGAGGGCACAGATACGCAGTATTTT,CATILEGTDTQYF
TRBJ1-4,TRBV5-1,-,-,TGCGCCAGCACCCCCGGTGGAACAGGTGGGGAAAAACTGTTTTTT,CASTPGGTGGEKLFF
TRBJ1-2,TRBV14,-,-,TGTGCCAGCAGCCAAGACGGCTATGGCTACACCTTC,CASSQDGYGYTF
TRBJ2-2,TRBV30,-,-,TGTGCCTGGAGGTCAGCGGGGAACACCGGGGAGCTGTTTTTT,CAWRSAGNTGELFF